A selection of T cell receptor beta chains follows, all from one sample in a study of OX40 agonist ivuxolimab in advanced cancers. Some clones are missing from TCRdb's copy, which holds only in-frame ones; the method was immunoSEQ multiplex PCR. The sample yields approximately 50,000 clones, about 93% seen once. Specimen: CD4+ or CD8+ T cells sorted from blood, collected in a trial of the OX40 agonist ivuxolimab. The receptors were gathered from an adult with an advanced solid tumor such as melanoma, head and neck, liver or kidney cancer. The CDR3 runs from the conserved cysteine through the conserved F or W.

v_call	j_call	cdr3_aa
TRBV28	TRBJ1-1	CASSSYREVDEAFF
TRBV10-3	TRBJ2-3	CAISELAGASEPEDTQYF
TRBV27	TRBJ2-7	CASSFGQGYEQYF
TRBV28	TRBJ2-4	CASSWTLLAKNIQYF
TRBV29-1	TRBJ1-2	CSAWDSYGYTF
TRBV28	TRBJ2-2	CASLGRAEFGELFF
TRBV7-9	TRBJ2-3	CASSLEPDASTDTQYF
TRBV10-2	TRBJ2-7	CASGMRDRGPYEQYF
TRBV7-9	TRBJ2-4	CASSLGTDIAKNIQYF
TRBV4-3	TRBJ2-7	CASSQGPGGDGYEQYF